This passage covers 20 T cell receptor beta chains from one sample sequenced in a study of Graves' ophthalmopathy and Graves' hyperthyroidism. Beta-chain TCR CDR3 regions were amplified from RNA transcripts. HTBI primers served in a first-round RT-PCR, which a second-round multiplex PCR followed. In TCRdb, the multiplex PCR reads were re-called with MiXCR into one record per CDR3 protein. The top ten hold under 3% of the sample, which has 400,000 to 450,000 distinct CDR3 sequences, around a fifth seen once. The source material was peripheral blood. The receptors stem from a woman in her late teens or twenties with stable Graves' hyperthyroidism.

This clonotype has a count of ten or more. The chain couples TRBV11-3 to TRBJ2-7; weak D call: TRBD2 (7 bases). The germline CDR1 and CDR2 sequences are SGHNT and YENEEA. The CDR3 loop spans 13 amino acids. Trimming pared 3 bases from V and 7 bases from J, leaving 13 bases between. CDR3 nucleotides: TGTGCCAGCAGCTTGGCCAGGGGAGGGGAGCAGTACTTC. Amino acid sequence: CASSLARGGEQYF. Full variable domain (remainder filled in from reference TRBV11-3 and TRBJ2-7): EAGVVQSPRYKIIEKKQPVAFWCNPISGHNTLYWYLQNLGQGPELLIRYENEEAVDDSQLPKDRFSAERLKGVDSTLKIQPAELGDSAVYLCASSLARGGEQYFGPGTRLTVT.

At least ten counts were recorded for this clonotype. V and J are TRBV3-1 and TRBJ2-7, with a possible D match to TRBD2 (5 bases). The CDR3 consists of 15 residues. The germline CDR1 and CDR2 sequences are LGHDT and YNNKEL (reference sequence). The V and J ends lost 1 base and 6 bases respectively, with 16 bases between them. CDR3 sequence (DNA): TGTGCCAGCAGCCAAGTCGGGATTGGGCAAGTCGAGCAGTACTTC. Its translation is CASSQVGIGQVEQYF.

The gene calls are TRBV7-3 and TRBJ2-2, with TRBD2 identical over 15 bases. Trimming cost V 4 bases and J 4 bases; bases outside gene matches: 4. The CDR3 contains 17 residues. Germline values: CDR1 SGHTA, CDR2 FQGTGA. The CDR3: CASSSGLAGGSTGELFF. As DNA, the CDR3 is TGTGCCAGCAGCTCGGGACTAGCGGGAGGTAGCACCGGGGAGCTGTTTTTT.

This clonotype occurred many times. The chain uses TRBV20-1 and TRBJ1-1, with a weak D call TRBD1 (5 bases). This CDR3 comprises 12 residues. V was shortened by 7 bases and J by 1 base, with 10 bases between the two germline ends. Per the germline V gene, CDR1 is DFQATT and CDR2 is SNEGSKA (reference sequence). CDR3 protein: CSGVGGNTEAFF. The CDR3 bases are TGCAGTGGGGTTGGGGGGAACACTGAAGCTTTCTTT.

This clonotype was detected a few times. The CDR3 DNA reads TGCGCCAGCAGCTTGGAGCCGGGAGTGGGGGAGACCCAGTACTTC. Its translation: CASSLEPGVGETQYF. This chain links TRBV5-1 with TRBJ2-5; a weak D match, TRBD2 (6 bases). The germline gives CDR1 SGHRS, CDR2 YFSETQ. The CDR3 is 15 amino acids. V was pared by 0 bases and J by 5 bases, with 14 bases between.

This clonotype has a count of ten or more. The CDR3 spells CASSSRQGQNTEAFF. As DNA, the CDR3 is TGCGCCAGCAGCTCACGACAGGGCCAGAACACTGAAGCTTTCTTT. J is TRBJ1-1 and V is TRBV5-1; 7 nucleotides agree with TRBD1. The germline CDR1 and CDR2 sequences are SGHRS and YFSETQ. The J segment lost 1 base and the V segment lost 3 bases, leaving 6 bases of the junction unmatched. This CDR3 is built from 15 residues.

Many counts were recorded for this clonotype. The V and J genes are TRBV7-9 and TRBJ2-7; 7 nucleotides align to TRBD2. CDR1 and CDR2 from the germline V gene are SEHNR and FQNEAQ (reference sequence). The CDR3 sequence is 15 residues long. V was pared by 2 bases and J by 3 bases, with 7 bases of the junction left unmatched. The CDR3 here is CASSLFPSGDYEQYF. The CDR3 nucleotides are TGTGCCAGCAGCTTATTTCCTAGCGGAGACTACGAGCAGTACTTC.

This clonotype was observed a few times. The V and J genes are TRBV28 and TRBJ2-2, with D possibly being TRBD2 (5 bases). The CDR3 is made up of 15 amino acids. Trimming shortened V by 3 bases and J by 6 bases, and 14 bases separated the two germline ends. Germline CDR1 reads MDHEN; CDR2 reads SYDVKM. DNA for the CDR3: TGTGCCAGCAGTTTGTACCCTAGCAGGCCCGGGGAGCTGTTTTTT. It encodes CASSLYPSRPGELFF.

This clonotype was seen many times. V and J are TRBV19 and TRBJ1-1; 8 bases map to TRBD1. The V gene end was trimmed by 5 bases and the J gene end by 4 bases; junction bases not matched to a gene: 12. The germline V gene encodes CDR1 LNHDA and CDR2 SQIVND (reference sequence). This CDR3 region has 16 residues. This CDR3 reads CASSPWPDRGGTEAFF. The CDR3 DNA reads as TGTGCCAGTAGTCCCTGGCCCGACAGGGGTGGCACTGAAGCTTTCTTT.

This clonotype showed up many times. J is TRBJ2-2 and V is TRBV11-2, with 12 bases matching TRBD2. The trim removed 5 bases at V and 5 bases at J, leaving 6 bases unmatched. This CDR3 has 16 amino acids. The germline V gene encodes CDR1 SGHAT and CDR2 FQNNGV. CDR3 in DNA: TGTGCCAGCAGCACCGGACTAGCGGGAATGACCGGGGAGCTGTTTTTT. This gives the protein CASSTGLAGMTGELFF.

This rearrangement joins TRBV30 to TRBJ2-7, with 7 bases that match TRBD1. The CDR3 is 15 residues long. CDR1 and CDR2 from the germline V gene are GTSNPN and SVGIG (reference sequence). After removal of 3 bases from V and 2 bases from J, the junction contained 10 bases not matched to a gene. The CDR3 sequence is CAWREFGTVTYEQYF. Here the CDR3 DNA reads TGTGCCTGGAGGGAATTCGGGACAGTCACCTACGAGCAGTACTTC.

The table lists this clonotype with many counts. The DNA for the CDR3 is TGTGCCAGCAGTGAGGGACACGCTGAATGGGGCAATCAGCCCCAGCATTTT. Its protein product is CASSEGHAEWGNQPQHF. The chain joins TRBV2 to TRBJ1-5; perhaps TRBD1 as D (6 bases). CDR1 and CDR2 (germline): SNHLY, FYNNEI. There are 17 residues in the CDR3. V was clipped by 3 bases and J by 2 bases, with 17 bases between them.

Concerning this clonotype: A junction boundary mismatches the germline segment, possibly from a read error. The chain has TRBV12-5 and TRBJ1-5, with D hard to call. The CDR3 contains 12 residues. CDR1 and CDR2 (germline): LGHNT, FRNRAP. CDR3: CASGLSYSGLDF. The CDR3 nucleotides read TGTGCTAGTGGTTTGTCCTACTCGGGTCTGGATTTT.

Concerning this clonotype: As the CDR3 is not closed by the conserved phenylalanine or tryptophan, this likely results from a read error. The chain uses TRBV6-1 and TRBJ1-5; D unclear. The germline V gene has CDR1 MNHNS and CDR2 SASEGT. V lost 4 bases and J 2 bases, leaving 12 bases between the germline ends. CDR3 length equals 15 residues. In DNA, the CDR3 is TGTGCCAGCAGTGGACGGGCGCGAGGCAATCAGCCCCAGCATTTG. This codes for CASSGRARGNQPQHL.

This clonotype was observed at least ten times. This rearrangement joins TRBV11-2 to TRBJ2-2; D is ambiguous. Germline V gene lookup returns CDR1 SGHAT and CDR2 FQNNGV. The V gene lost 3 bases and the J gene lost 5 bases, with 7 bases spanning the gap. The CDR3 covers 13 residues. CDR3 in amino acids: CASSFMVTGELFF. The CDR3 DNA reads TGTGCCAGCAGCTTTATGGTTACCGGGGAGCTGTTTTTT.

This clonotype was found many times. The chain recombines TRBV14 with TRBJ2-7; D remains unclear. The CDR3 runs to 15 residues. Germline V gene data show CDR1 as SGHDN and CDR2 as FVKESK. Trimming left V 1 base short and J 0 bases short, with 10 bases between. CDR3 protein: CASSQGQPSSYEQYF. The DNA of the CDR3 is TGTGCCAGCAGCCAAGGTCAGCCGAGCTCCTACGAGCAGTACTTC.

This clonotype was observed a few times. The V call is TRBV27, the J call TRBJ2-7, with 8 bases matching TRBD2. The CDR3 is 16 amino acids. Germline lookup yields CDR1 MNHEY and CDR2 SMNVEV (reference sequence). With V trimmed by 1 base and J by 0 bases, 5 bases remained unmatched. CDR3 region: CASSLFSGASSYEQYF. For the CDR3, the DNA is TGTGCCAGCAGTTTATTTAGCGGGGCCAGCTCCTACGAGCAGTACTTC.

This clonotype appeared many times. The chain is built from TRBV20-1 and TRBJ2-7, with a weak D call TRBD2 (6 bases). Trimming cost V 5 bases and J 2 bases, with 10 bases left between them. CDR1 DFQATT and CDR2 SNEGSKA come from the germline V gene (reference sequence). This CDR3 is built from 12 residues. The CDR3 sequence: CSAGGNAYEQYF. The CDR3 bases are TGCAGTGCTGGCGGGAACGCCTACGAGCAGTACTTC.

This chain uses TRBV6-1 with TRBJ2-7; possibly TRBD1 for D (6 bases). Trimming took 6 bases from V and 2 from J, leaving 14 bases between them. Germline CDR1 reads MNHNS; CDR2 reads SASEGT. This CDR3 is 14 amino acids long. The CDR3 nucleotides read TGTGCCAGCAGGAGACAGGCCGATACCTACGAGCAGTACTTC. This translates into CASRRQADTYEQYF.

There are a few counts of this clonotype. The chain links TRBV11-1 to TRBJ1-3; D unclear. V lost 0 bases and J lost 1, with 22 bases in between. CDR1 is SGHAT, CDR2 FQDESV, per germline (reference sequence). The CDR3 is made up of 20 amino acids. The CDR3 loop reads CASSLARDYPLALSGNTIYF. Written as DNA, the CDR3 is TGTGCCAGCAGCTTAGCACGGGATTACCCCTTAGCTCTTTCTGGAAACACCATATATTTT. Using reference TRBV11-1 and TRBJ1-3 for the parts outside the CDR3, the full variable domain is EAEVAQSPRYKITEKSQAVAFWCDPISGHATLYWYRQILGQGPELLVQFQDESVVDDSQLPKDRFSAERLKGVDSTLKIQPAELGDSAMYLCASSLARDYPLALSGNTIYFGEGSWLTVV.